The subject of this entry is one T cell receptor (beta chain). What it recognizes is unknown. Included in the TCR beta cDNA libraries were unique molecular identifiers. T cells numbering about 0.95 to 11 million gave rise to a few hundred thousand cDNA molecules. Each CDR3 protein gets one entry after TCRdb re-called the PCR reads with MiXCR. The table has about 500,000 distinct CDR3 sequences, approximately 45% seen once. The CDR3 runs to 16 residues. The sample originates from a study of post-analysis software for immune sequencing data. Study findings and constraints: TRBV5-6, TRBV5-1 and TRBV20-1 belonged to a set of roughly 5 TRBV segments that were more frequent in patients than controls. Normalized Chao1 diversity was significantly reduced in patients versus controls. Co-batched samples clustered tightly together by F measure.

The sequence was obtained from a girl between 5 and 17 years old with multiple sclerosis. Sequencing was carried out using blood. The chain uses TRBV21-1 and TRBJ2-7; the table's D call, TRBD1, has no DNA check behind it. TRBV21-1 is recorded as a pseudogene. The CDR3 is CASSKGGTGNSYEQYF. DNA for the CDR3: TGTGCCAGCAGCAAAGGCGGAACAGGGAATTCCTACGAGCAGTACTTC.